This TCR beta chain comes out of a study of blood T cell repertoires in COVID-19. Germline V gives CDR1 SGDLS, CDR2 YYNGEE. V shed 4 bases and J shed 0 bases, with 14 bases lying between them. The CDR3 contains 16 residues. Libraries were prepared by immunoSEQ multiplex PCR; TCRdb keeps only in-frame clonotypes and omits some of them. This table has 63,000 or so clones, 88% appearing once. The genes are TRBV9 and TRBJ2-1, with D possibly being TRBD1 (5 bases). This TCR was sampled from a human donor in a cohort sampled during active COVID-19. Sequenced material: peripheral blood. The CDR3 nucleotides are TGTGCCAGCAGCCCCCGACAGATTAGCTCCTACAATGAGCAGTTCTTC. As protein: CASSPRQISSYNEQFF.